The 26 T cell receptor beta chains given below trace back to one sample, sequenced in a study of CXCR3-negative and CXCR3-positive naive CD8 T cells. No antigen is known for these receptors. In preparing the TRB cDNA libraries, 5' RACE with UMI labels was used. With the 5' RACE reads reprocessed, TCRdb shows one record per CDR3 protein and no DNA. In all, the sample yields around 110,000 distinct CDR3 sequences. Study results and caveats: Naive cells positive for CXCR3 carried more hydrophobic TRB CDR3s than CXCR3-negative ones.

What was sequenced was naive CXCR3+ CD8+ T cells from blood. Specified subset: CD45RO-CCR7+CD27+CD95- naive CD8+ T cells expressing CXCR3 (TNR3+). These receptors originate from a human donor in good health. Some clones in this sample may be carry-over from other donors' samples.

This rearrangement joins TRBV6-5 to TRBJ2-2; TCRdb's D call of TRBD1 is untestable without DNA. Germline V gene sequence: CDR1 MNHEY, CDR2 SVGAGI. The CDR3 has 14 residues. The chain's CDR3 is CATGLTGGSGELFF.

The V and J genes are TRBV29-1 and TRBJ1-1; TCRdb calls TRBD1, which cannot be checked without DNA. This CDR3 has 14 residues. From germline, CDR1 is SQVTM and CDR2 ANQGSEA. CDR3 residues: CSVEVPRGNTEAFF.

The V gene is TRBV7-9, the J gene TRBJ1-1; absent DNA, TCRdb's TRBD1 call cannot be checked. CDR3 length equals 17 residues. From germline, CDR1 is SEHNR and CDR2 FQNEAQ (reference sequence). CDR3 residues: CASSLPLRPEMNTEAFF.

CDR3 in amino acids: CSVVNTGELFF. The chain is built from TRBV29-1 and TRBJ2-2. This CDR3 has 11 amino acids. CDR1 is SQVTM, CDR2 ANQGSEA, per germline.

This chain uses TRBV29-1 with TRBJ1-1. CDR3 length: 11 amino acids. Germline assignment: CDR1 SQVTM and CDR2 ANQGSEA. CDR3 amino acids: CSVMENTEAFF.

The J gene is TRBJ1-2, the V gene TRBV11-2. The CDR3 has 15 residues. The germline CDR1 and CDR2 sequences are SGHAT and FQNNGV. The CDR3 sequence is CASSLGHGPNYGYTF.

The J gene is TRBJ2-5, the V gene TRBV7-6; TCRdb designates TRBD1, a call that cannot be tested without DNA. The CDR3 covers 15 residues. Germline V gene data show CDR1 as SGHVS and CDR2 as FNYEAQ. CDR3 residues: CASSPSMGAQETQYF.

This chain uses TRBV4-1 with TRBJ2-1; no DNA is available, so the TRBD1 call from TCRdb remains unchecked. CDR1 and CDR2 from the germline V gene are MGHRA and YSYEKL. This CDR3 region has 16 residues. The CDR3 loop reads CASSQVPGTSYNEQFF.

The rearrangement links TRBV28 to TRBJ1-1; TCRdb lists TRBD1, though no DNA is available to test this call. This CDR3 comprises 15 residues. Germline V gene sequence: CDR1 MDHEN, CDR2 SYDVKM. This CDR3 reads CASTFTGIPDTEAFF.

The chain carries TRBV10-3 and TRBJ1-1; TCRdb returns TRBD1, unconfirmable since there is no DNA. CDR3 length: 13 amino acids. Germline-derived CDR1 and CDR2 are ENHRY and SYGVKD. The CDR3 protein is CAISDLGGSEAFF.

V gene TRBV5-1 combines with J gene TRBJ1-1; TCRdb selects TRBD1, and the lack of DNA leaves this call unchecked. Looked up from germline, CDR1 is SGHRS and CDR2 is YFSETQ. The CDR3 has 13 residues. CDR3 sequence: CASSLNRDAEAFF.

The V gene is TRBV11-2, the J gene TRBJ2-7; checking the TCRdb D call of TRBD1 is not possible without DNA. The CDR3 runs to 13 residues. Germline CDR1 and CDR2: SGHAT and FQNNGV. The CDR3 sequence is CASSLLVGDEQYF. The variable domain in full, with the rest retrieved from reference TRBV11-2 and TRBJ2-7, is EAGVAQSPRYKIIEKRQSVAFWCNPISGHATLYWYQQILGQGPKLLIQFQNNGVVDDSQLPKDRFSAERLKGVDSTLKIQPAKLEDSAVYLCASSLLVGDEQYFGPGTRLTVT.

The chain uses TRBV24-1 and TRBJ2-2; absent DNA, TCRdb's TRBD1 call cannot be checked. The germline gives CDR1 KGHDR, CDR2 SFDVKD. This CDR3 has 15 residues. CDR3 amino acids: CATSDGDRYTGELFF.

The rearrangement links TRBV7-3 to TRBJ1-2. CDR1 and CDR2 (germline): SGHTA, FQGTGA. The CDR3 has 15 residues. The CDR3 loop reads CASSFDTMEDYGYTF.

The chain is built from TRBV27 and TRBJ1-2; TCRdb designates TRBD1, a call that cannot be tested without DNA. The germline CDR1 and CDR2 sequences are MNHEY and SMNVEV (reference sequence). CDR3 length: 17 residues. The CDR3 region is CASSITPSGGSAYGYTF.

The gene calls are TRBV6-1 and TRBJ1-2; with no DNA, the TCRdb D assignment of TRBD1 cannot be verified. The CDR3 runs 15 residues. Germline CDR1 MNHNS, CDR2 SASEGT. CDR3 loop: CALMKRDSPNYGYTF.

This chain uses TRBV29-1 with TRBJ2-3. The CDR3 runs 16 residues. CDR1 and CDR2 (germline): SQVTM, ANQGSEA. The CDR3 spells CSVVGHNSFRADTQYF.

The V call is TRBV4-1, the J call TRBJ1-2; the TCRdb call, TRBD1, lacks DNA for checking. Germline V gene sequence: CDR1 MGHRA, CDR2 YSYEKL. The CDR3 sequence is 15 residues long. The CDR3 reads CASSREDSILYGYTF.

Here the CDR3 reads CSVRGVTSSYEQYF. This sequence joins TRBV29-1 and TRBJ2-7; the TRBD1 assignment by TCRdb is unverifiable without DNA. The CDR3 length is 14 residues. Germline assignment: CDR1 SQVTM and CDR2 ANQGSEA.

The chain links TRBV5-1 to TRBJ2-1; TCRdb lists TRBD1, though no DNA is available to test this call. The CDR3 runs to 15 residues. CDR1 SGHRS and CDR2 YFSETQ come from the germline V gene. CDR3 protein: CASSLEGPTYNEQFF.

The genes are TRBV18 and TRBJ2-7. Germline V gene data show CDR1 as KGHSH and CDR2 as LQKENI. This CDR3 comprises 14 residues. This chain's CDR3 is CASSPREPTYEQYF.

This rearrangement joins TRBV7-9 to TRBJ2-7. The CDR3 extends over 11 amino acids. The germline CDR1 and CDR2 sequences are SEHNR and FQNEAQ (reference sequence). The CDR3 reads CASSMRYEQYF.

The CDR3 sequence is CASSLEDVGTSGGHTDTQYF. The V call is TRBV5-1, the J call TRBJ2-3; TCRdb outputs TRBD2, but without DNA this stays unchecked. From germline, CDR1 is SGHRS and CDR2 YFSETQ. The CDR3 contains 20 residues. The complete variable domain, with remaining parts taken from reference TRBV5-1 and TRBJ2-3, reads KAGVTQTPRYLIKTRGQQVTLSCSPISGHRSVSWYQQTPGQGLQFLFEYFSETQRNKGNFPGRFSGRQFSNSRSEMNVSTLELGDSALYLCASSLEDVGTSGGHTDTQYFGPGTRLTVL.

This chain links TRBV6-2 or TRBV6-3 with TRBJ1-1. Germline CDR1 MNHEY, CDR2 SVGEGT. CDR3 length equals 16 residues. Here the CDR3 reads CASSYPILEENTEAFF.

V is TRBV20-1 and J is TRBJ2-7. This CDR3 region has 13 residues. The germline V gene has CDR1 DFQATT and CDR2 SNEGSKA (reference sequence). The CDR3 sequence: CSAREGRSYEQYF.

The chain's CDR3 is CAISGLPSTDTQYF. V is TRBV6-6 and J is TRBJ2-3; TCRdb's D call, TRBD2, is unchecked because there is no DNA. The CDR3 contains 14 residues. Germline values: CDR1 MNHNY, CDR2 SVGAGI (reference sequence).